The present entry profiles one T cell receptor beta chain with its context. Its antigen is still unknown. The table came from immunoSEQ multiplex PCR; TCRdb's copy has only in-frame clones and leaves some out. The sample carries fewer than 120,000 clones, 89% recorded once. Germline CDR1 MNHNY, CDR2 SVGAGI (reference sequence). V shed 2 bases and J shed 6 bases, with 14 bases lying between them. CDR3 length: 15 amino acids. The data originate from a study of OX40 agonist ivuxolimab in advanced cancers. Study context: Those enrolled were roughly 80% male, with a mean age of around 60 years and ages from 23 to 79. General observations from the study: The study did not work out the antigen specificity of the expanded peripheral T cells.

This TCR came from an adult with an advanced solid tumor such as melanoma, head and neck, liver or kidney cancer. V and J are TRBV6-6 and TRBJ2-1, with D perhaps matching TRBD1 or TRBD2 (6 bases each). Material: CD4+ or CD8+ T cells sorted from blood, obtained in a trial of the OX40 agonist ivuxolimab. The CDR3 DNA is TGTGCCAGCAGTTACACGGGAGACAGGCGCAATGAGCAGTTCTTC. Amino acid sequence: CASSYTGDRRNEQFF.